The 12 T cell receptor beta chains given below trace back to one sample, sequenced in a study of blood T cell repertoires in COVID-19 (dated by TCRdb to 2018 to 2020). Receptor amplification or capture employed the immunoSEQ multiplex PCR assay. TCRdb mirrors the immuneACCESS table, restricted to in-frame sequences. Some clones are absent from its copies; in checked studies, under half trace to an unresolved V gene, and the reason for the others is unknown. This sample lists about 210,000 clones; roughly 81% were detected once. Of the sample, roughly 8% is held by the ten largest clones. The sample taken for sequencing was peripheral blood. The receptors here all came from a woman between 50 and 59 years old with active or convalescent COVID-19.

The chain recombines TRBV6-5 with TRBJ2-3; 10 bases are a match to TRBD1. This CDR3 has 14 amino acids. Germline V gene data show CDR1 as MNHEY and CDR2 as SVGAGI. V lost 7 bases to trimming and J lost 2 bases; unmatched junction nucleotides: 3. DNA for the CDR3: TGTGCCAGCACGGGGACAGGGGCCACAGATACGCAGTATTTT. It encodes CASTGTGATDTQYF.

The chain uses TRBV6-5 and TRBJ1-2; 8 bases line up with TRBD1. The CDR3 is made up of 15 amino acids. Trimming cost V 6 bases and J 0 bases; bases outside gene matches: 6. The V gene's germline CDR1 is MNHEY and CDR2 SVGAGI. The CDR3 nucleotides are TGTGCCAGCAGGATGACAGGGGAAGCTAACTATGGCTACACCTTC. It yields the protein CASRMTGEANYGYTF.

The chain links TRBV28 to TRBJ1-3, with D unclear. Germline V gene sequence: CDR1 MDHEN, CDR2 SYDVKM. CDR3 size: 17 residues. V was pared by 3 bases and J by 4 bases, with 19 bases between. The CDR3 bases are TGTGCCAGCAGTTTGGAGGGCCCGGCCTATATGGGAAACACCATATATTTT. As protein: CASSLEGPAYMGNTIYF.

The chain recombines TRBV7-9 with TRBJ2-1; 7 nucleotides agree with TRBD2. The CDR3 extends over 15 amino acids. V lost 1 base to trimming and J lost 2 bases; unmatched junction nucleotides: 2. CDR1 SEHNR and CDR2 FQNEAQ come from the germline V gene (reference sequence). CDR3 loop: CASSLDGLAYNEQFF. In nucleotides, the CDR3 is TGTGCCAGCAGCTTAGATGGACTAGCCTACAATGAGCAGTTCTTC.

This clone has just one count. The CDR3 is CASSLDTGLDQPQHF. The CDR3 DNA sequence: TGTGCCAGCAGCTTGGATACGGGGTTAGATCAGCCCCAGCATTTT. This rearrangement joins TRBV5-4 to TRBJ1-5; no reliable D call. The CDR3 consists of 15 residues. V was trimmed by 0 bases and J by 5 bases, leaving 12 bases between them. Germline V CDR1 and CDR2: SGHNT, YYREEE (reference sequence).

This clone came up once. At the DNA level, this CDR3 is encoded by other sequences in the same sample as well. The V gene is TRBV7-2, the J gene TRBJ2-1, with D perhaps matching TRBD2 (6 bases). The CDR3 sequence is 15 residues long. V was cut by 3 bases and J by 2 bases, with 11 bases left in between. Germline assignment: CDR1 SGHTA and CDR2 FQGNSA. The CDR3, as DNA: TGTGCCAGCAGCTTCTCAGGCGGGGCCTACAATGAGCAGTTCTTC. Its translation is CASSFSGGAYNEQFF.

The rearrangement links TRBV18 to TRBJ1-5; no definite D call. V lost 2 bases, J lost 0 bases, and 8 bases lay in between. Germline V lookup: CDR1 KGHSH, CDR2 LQKENI. The CDR3 has 15 amino acids. This chain's CDR3 is CASSPGGGSNQPQHF. The DNA for the CDR3 is TGTGCCAGCTCACCAGGTGGCGGTAGCAATCAGCCCCAGCATTTT.

The chain employs TRBV19 and TRBJ2-1; 8 bases are a match to TRBD2. Trimming took 2 bases from V and 0 from J; bases not matched to a gene: 12. The CDR3 is 19 amino acids. Germline V gene sequence: CDR1 LNHDA, CDR2 SQIVND (reference sequence). The CDR3 protein is CASSIRGAGAINSYNEQFF. The CDR3 coding sequence is TGTGCCAGTAGTATACGAGGAGCGGGAGCGATTAACTCCTACAATGAGCAGTTCTTC.

V gene TRBV18 combines with J gene TRBJ1-1; tentatively, D is TRBD1 (6 bases). CDR3 length: 13 residues. V was cut by 3 bases and J by 5 bases, with 10 bases left in between. The V gene's germline CDR1 is KGHSH and CDR2 LQKENI. The CDR3 DNA reads TGTGCCAGCTCACCTAACAGGGAGACTGAAGCTTTCTTT. This gives the protein CASSPNRETEAFF.

The chain couples TRBV7-2 to TRBJ1-5, with a tentative D call TRBD1 (5 bases). Germline loops: CDR1 SGHTA, CDR2 FQGNSA. Trimming cost V 2 bases and J 0 bases, with 8 bases left between them. The length of the CDR3 is 15 residues. The CDR3 nucleotides read TGTGCCAGCAGCTTAAGGGGTTATAGCAATCAGCCCCAGCATTTT. Translating gives CASSLRGYSNQPQHF.

The rearrangement uses TRBV30 and TRBJ2-5; D might be TRBD2 (7 bases). This CDR3 comprises 14 residues. CDR1 is GTSNPN, CDR2 SVGIG, per germline (reference sequence). The V gene lost 4 bases and the J gene lost 5 bases, with 17 bases spanning the gap. Written as DNA, the CDR3 is TGTGCCTGGAAGTCTAGCGGAGGGGGGGAGACCCAGTACTTC. It translates to CAWKSSGGGETQYF.

V gene TRBV29-1 combines with J gene TRBJ2-2; D is unclear. Per germline, CDR1 SQVTM and CDR2 ANQGSEA. The V and J ends lost 6 bases and 4 bases respectively, with 9 bases between them. CDR3 size: 12 residues. For the CDR3, the DNA is TGCAGCGTGACGGCAGGCACCGGGGAGCTGTTTTTT. It specifies CSVTAGTGELFF.